Below, 3 T cell receptor beta chains from the same sample are listed, as sequenced in a study of T cells in Graves' hyperthyroidism and ophthalmopathy. Amplified regions were TCR beta CDR3 sequences from RNA transcripts. HTBI primers were the set used in a first-round RT-PCR of the TCR CDR3. TCRdb independently ran MiXCR on the multiplex PCR reads; one entry per CDR3 protein. The sample yields 300,000 or so distinct CDR3 sequences, about 15% seen once. Source material: blood. These receptors were taken from a man aged 25 to 45 with Graves' hyperthyroidism.

This clonotype showed up many times. J is TRBJ2-5 and V is TRBV20-1; the match to TRBD2 covers 11 bases. Germline V gene data show CDR1 as DFQATT and CDR2 as SNEGSKA (reference sequence). The trim removed 2 bases at V and 3 bases at J, leaving 2 bases unmatched. The CDR3 has 14 residues. CDR3 sequence: CSARPGLAEETQYF. CDR3 nucleotide sequence: TGCAGTGCTAGACCGGGACTAGCGGAAGAGACCCAGTACTTC.

This clonotype appeared a few times. This chain connects TRBV6-1 to TRBJ2-5; weak D call: TRBD2 (6 bases). V was pared by 5 bases and J by 4 bases, with 11 bases between. The CDR3 runs 13 residues. The germline CDR1 and CDR2 sequences are MNHNS and SASEGT. CDR3 protein: CASSWAGLETQYF. The CDR3 bases are TGTGCCAGCAGTTGGGCGGGACTAGAGACCCAGTACTTC.

The chain recombines TRBV12-3 or TRBV12-4 with TRBJ1-1, with TRBD1 matching over 7 bases. After removal of 5 bases from V and 4 bases from J, the junction contained 7 bases not matched to a gene. The CDR3 runs 14 residues. CDR3 protein: CASSPQGSITEAFF. CDR3 sequence (DNA): TGTGCCAGCAGTCCACAGGGGAGTATCACTGAAGCTTTCTTT.